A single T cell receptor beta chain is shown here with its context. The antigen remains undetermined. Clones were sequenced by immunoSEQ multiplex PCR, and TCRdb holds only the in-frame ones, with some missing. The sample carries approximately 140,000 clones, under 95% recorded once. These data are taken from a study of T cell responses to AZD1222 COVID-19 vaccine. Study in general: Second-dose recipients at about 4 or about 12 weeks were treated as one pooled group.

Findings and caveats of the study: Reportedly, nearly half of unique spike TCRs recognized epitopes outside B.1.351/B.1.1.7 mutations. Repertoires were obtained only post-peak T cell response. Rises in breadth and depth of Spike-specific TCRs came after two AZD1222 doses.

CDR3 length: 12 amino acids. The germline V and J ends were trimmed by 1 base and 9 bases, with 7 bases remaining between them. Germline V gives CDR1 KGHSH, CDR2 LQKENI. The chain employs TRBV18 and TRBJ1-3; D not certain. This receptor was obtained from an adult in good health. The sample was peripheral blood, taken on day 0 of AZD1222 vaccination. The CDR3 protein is CASSPQEPTIYF. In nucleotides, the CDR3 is TGTGCCAGCTCACCACAGGAGCCCACCATATATTTT. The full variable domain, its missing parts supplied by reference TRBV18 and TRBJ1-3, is NAGVMQNPRHLVRRRGQEARLRCSPMKGHSHVYWYRQLPEEGLKFMVYLQKENIIDESGMPKERFSAEFPKEGPSILRIQQVVRGDSAAYFCASSPQEPTIYFGEGSWLTVV.